A single sample is the source of the 3 T cell receptor beta chains below, sequenced in a study of siplizumab effects on memory and regulatory T cells. Profiled with immunoSEQ multiplex PCR; TCRdb holds only in-frame clones, not every one. The sample lists nearly 95,000 clones, approximately 95% occurring once. The sample comprised non-Treg CD4+ T cells sorted from blood. The receptors were sampled from a human donor in good health.

The count of this clone is one. The genes are TRBV14 and TRBJ2-7; 10 nucleotides line up with TRBD1. After removal of 0 bases from V and 3 bases from J, the junction contained 5 bases not matched to a gene. CDR1 and CDR2 (germline): SGHDN, FVKESK. CDR3 length equals 16 residues. The CDR3 nucleotides are TGTGCCAGCAGCCAAGATCCGGGACAGGGGAACTACGAGCAGTACTTC. This sequence encodes CASSQDPGQGNYEQYF.

V is TRBV6-1 and J is TRBJ2-1; D not certain. The ends were cut back, 2 bases at V and 2 bases at J, with 10 bases in the middle. The V gene's germline CDR1 is MNHNS and CDR2 SASEGT. The CDR3 spans 15 residues. For the CDR3, the DNA is TGTGCCAGCAGTGAAATCTGGGCGACCTACAATGAGCAGTTCTTC. Its translation is CASSEIWATYNEQFF.

This clone was counted once. The genes are TRBV30 and TRBJ2-5; D possibly corresponds to TRBD1 (5 bases). Germline V gene lookup returns CDR1 GTSNPN and CDR2 SVGIG (reference sequence). Trimming stripped 3 bases from V and 6 bases from J, with 17 bases between. The CDR3 is 14 amino acids. The CDR3 here is CAWSPHRQVQTQYF. CDR3 DNA: TGTGCCTGGAGCCCACACAGGCAAGTGCAGACCCAGTACTTC.